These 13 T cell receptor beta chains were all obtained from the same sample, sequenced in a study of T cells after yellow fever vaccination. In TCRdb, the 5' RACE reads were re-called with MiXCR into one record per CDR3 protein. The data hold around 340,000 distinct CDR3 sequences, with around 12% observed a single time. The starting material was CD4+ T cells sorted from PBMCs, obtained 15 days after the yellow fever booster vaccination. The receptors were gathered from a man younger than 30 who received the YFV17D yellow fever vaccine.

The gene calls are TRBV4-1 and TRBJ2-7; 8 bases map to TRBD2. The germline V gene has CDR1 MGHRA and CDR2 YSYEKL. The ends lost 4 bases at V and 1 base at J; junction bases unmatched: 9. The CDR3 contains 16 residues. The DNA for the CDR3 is TGCGCCAGCAGCCCCCGGTTAGCGGGGCCTTCCTACGAGCAGTACGTC. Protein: CASSPRLAGPSYEQYV.

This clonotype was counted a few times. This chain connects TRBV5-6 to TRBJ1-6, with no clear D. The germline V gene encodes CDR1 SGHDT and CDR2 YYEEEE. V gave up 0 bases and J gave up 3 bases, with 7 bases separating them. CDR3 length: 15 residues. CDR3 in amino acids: CASSLARGYNSPLHF. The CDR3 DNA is TGTGCCAGCAGCTTGGCTCGTGGCTATAATTCACCCCTCCACTTT.

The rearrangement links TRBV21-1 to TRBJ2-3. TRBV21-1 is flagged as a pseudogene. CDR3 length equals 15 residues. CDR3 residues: CASSYRMGSTDTQYF. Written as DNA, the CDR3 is TGTGCCAGCAGTTACAGAATGGGATCCACAGATACGCAGTATTTT.

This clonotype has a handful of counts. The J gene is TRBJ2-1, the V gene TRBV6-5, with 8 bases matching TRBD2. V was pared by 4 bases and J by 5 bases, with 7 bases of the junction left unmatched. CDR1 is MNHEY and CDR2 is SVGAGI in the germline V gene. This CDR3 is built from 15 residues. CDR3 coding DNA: TGTGCCAGCAGTTCCGGTACTAGCGGAAACAATGAGCAGTTCTTC. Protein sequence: CASSSGTSGNNEQFF.

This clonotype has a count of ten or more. The CDR3 loop is CASSLGNTIYF. The CDR3 bases are TGTGCCAGCAGCTTAGGAAACACCATATATTTT. This sequence joins TRBV7-2 and TRBJ1-3; D not certain. With 1 base removed from V and 5 bases from J, the gap between germline ends came to 0 bases. Germline values: CDR1 SGHTA, CDR2 FQGNSA. The CDR3 is made up of 11 amino acids.

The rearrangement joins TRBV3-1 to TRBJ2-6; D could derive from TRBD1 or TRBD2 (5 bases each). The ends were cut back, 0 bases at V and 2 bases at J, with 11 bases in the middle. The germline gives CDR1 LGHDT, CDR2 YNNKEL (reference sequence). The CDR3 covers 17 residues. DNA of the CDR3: TGTGCCAGCAGCCAAGAGGGACGGCTGACTGGGGCCAACGTCCTGACTTTC. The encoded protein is CASSQEGRLTGANVLTF.

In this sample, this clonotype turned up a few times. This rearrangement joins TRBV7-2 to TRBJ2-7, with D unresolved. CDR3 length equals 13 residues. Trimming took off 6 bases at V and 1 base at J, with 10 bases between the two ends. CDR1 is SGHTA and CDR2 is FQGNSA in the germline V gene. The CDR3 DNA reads TGTGCCAGCAGGCCGACACCGTCCTACGAGCAGTACGTC. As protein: CASRPTPSYEQYV.

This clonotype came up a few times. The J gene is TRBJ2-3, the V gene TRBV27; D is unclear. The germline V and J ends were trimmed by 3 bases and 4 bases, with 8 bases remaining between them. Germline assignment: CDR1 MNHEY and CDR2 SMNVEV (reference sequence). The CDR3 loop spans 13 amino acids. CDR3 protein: CASSFGAADTQYF. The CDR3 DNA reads TGTGCCAGCAGTTTTGGCGCCGCAGATACGCAGTATTTT.

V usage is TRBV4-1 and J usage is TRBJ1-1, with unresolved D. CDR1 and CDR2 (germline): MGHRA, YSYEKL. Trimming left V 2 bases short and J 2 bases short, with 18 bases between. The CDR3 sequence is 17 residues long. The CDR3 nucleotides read TGCGCCAGCAGCCAAACTCGCCTAGCCACGGCTAACACTGAAGCTTTCTTT. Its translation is CASSQTRLATANTEAFF.

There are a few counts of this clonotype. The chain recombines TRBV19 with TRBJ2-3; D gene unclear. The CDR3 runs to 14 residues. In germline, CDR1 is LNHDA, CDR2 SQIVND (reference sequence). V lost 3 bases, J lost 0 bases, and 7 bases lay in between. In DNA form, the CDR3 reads TGTGCCAGTAGTATGACTCAGAGCACAGATACGCAGTATTTT. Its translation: CASSMTQSTDTQYF.

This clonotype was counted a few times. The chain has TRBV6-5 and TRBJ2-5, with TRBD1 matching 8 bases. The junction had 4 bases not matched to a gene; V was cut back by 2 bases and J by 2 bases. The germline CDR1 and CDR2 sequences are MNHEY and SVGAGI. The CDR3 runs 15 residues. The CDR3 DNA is TGTGCCAGCAGTTACCACAGGACAGGGCAAGAGACCCAGTACTTC. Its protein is CASSYHRTGQETQYF.

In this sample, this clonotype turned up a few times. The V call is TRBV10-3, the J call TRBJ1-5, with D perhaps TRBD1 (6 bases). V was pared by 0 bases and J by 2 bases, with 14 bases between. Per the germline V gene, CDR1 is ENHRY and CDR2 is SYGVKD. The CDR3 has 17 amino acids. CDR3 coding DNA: TGTGCCATCAGTGAGTCTCCGGGGGGCTGGGGCAATCAGCCCCAGCATTTT. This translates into CAISESPGGWGNQPQHF.

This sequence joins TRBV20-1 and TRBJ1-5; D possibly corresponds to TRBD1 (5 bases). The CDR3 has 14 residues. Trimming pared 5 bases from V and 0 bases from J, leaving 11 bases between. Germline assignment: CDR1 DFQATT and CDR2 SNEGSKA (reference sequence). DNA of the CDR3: TGCAGTGCTCCTGACAGATATAGCAATCAGCCCCAGCATTTT. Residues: CSAPDRYSNQPQHF.